Sequencing of this TCR beta chain was carried out in a study of blood T cell repertoires in COVID-19. Whole-study context: The samples span acute and convalescent COVID-19 from the United States, Italy and Spain.

CDR1 and CDR2 (germline): MDHEN, SYDVKM. Trimming stripped 7 bases from V and 1 base from J, with 14 bases between. The CDR3 runs 14 residues. In terms of age and location, participants ranged from roughly 18 to 100 years and lived in about 25 US areas. Original data processing: Reference gene primers were amplified, and this amplification served to estimate nucleated cell counts. Method: immunoSEQ multiplex PCR; TCRdb's copy keeps in-frame clones and lacks some. D and trimming come from the DNA, and the V and J calls and clone size come from that table. Altogether around 140,000 clones are present, around 87% being singletons, with the ten largest covering about 11%.

Sequenced input: PBMCs or T cells enriched from blood (not recorded which). V usage is TRBV28 and J usage is TRBJ2-7; D remains ambiguous. The clonotype originates from a man aged 55 to 70 who had recovered from COVID-19. CDR3: CASTLGGRSYEQYF. The CDR3 DNA follows: TGTGCCAGCACCCTAGGTGGCAGATCCTACGAGCAGTACTTC.